Detailed here is one T cell receptor beta chain. The target antigen is unknown. The entry originates in a study of OX40 agonist ivuxolimab in advanced cancers. Whole-study context: Every 2 weeks, patients received ivuxolimab intravenously, dosed at 0.01 to 10 mg/kg. Participants averaged about 60 years of age (range roughly 20 to 90) and were 75% to 90% male.

Germline assignment: CDR1 SQVTM and CDR2 ANQGSEA. Between the trimmed V and J ends, which lost 6 bases and 1 base, there was a span of 15 bases. This CDR3 is 14 amino acids long. Notes on the study in general: At doses 0.1 to 3.0 mg/kg, CD4+ and CD8+ clones expanded.

Here immunoSEQ multiplex PCR was the method, and the copy in TCRdb shows in-frame clones only, minus some. The sample has tens of thousands of clones, around 80% seen once. The rearrangement links TRBV29-1 to TRBJ1-1; D is uncertain. The sequenced sample was CD4+ or CD8+ T cells sorted from blood, obtained in a trial of the OX40 agonist ivuxolimab. The sequence derives from an adult with an advanced solid tumor such as melanoma, head and neck, liver or kidney cancer. For the CDR3, the DNA is TGCAGCGTGAGTGTAGGGTCTTCGAACACTGAAGCTTTCTTT. Its translation is CSVSVGSSNTEAFF.